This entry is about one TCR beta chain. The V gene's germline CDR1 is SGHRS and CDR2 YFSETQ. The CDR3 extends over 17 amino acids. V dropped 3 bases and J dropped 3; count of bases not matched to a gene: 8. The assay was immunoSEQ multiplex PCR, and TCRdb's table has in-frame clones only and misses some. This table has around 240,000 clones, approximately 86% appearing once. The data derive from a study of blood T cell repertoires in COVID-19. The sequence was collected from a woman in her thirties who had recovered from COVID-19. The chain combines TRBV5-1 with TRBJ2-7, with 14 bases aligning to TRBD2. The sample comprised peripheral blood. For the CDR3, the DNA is TGCGCCAGCAGCTCTAGACTAGCGGGGGGGGTAGGCTACGAGCAGTACTTC. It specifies CASSSRLAGGVGYEQYF.